A selection of T cell receptor beta chains follows, all from one sample in a study of prognosis after radiotherapy for stage I lung cancer. One entry per CDR3 protein, called by TCRdb with MiXCR from the multiplex PCR reads. Here the sample spans fewer than 40,000 distinct CDR3 sequences, approximately 32% being singletons. The source was PBMCs, collected before or after stereotactic body radiation therapy (not recorded which). The receptors here all came from a donor aged 50 or older with non-small cell lung cancer. CDR3s include the opening cysteine and the closing phenylalanine or tryptophan. D genes are given only for firm matches. Size is stated for part of the rows, as once, few or many counts, or as a class when the clone is expanded.

v_call	d_call	j_call	cdr3_length	clone_size	cdr3_aa	cdr3_nt
TRBV7-2	TRBD1	TRBJ1-2	15	many	CASSQQGDGFYGYTF	TGTGCCAGCAGCCAACAGGGGGATGGATTCTATGGCTACACCTTC
TRBV28	TRBD1	TRBJ1-5	14	NA	CASSWTGGNQPQHF	TGTGCCAGCAGTTGGACAGGGGGCAATCAGCCCCAGCATTTT
TRBV12-3/TRBV12-4	TRBD1	TRBJ1-4	15	many	CASSPPGQGNEKLFF	TGTGCCAGCAGTCCACCGGGACAGGGGAACGAAAAACTGTTTTTT
TRBV13	NA	TRBJ1-1	11	many	CASSLGSVAFF	TGTGCCAGCAGCTTAGGCTCCGTAGCTTTCTTT
TRBV12-3/TRBV12-4	TRBD1	TRBJ2-5	14	many	CASSGTGIQETQYF	TGTGCCAGCAGCGGGACAGGGATCCAAGAGACCCAGTACTTC
TRBV7-9	TRBD2	TRBJ2-7	15	many	CASSFGAGGPYEQYF	TGTGCCAGCAGCTTTGGGGCGGGGGGGCCCTACGAGCAGTACTTC
TRBV3-1	NA	TRBJ2-3	16	many	CASSPGGGTWTDTQYF	TGTGCCAGCAGCCCAGGGGGAGGGACTTGGACAGATACGCAGTATTTT
TRBV7-2	TRBD1	TRBJ1-2	15	many	CASSLTGGAPSGYTF	TGTGCCAGCAGCTTGACAGGGGGAGCCCCTAGTGGCTACACCTTC
TRBV6-1	NA	TRBJ2-4	14	many	CASSEGGAKNIQYF	TGTGCCAGCAGTGAAGGGGGAGCCAAAAACATTCAGTACTTC
TRBV6-1	NA	TRBJ1-1	11	many	CAWSGALEAFF	TGTGCTTGGAGCGGGGCGTTAGAAGCTTTCTTT
TRBV24-1	NA	TRBJ1-3	15	NA	CATSYAGASGNTIYF	TGTGCCACCAGTTATGCAGGGGCTTCTGGAAACACCATATATTTT
TRBV5-1	NA	TRBJ1-1	16	NA	CASSLAGVSPNTGAFF	TGCGCCAGCAGCTTGGCGGGGGTTTCCCCGAACACTGGAGCTTTCTTT
TRBV7-2	NA	TRBJ1-2	12	many	CASSTGTGGYTF	TGTGCCAGCAGCACCGGGACGGGTGGCTACACCTTC
TRBV5-4	NA	TRBJ1-2	16	NA	CASSLVPGQTSYGYTF	TGTGCCAGCAGCTTGGTTCCGGGGCAGACCAGCTATGGCTACACCTTC
TRBV19	TRBD2	TRBJ2-1	19	many	CASSMTGTSGGRSYNEQFF	TGTGCCAGTAGTATGACGGGGACTAGCGGGGGGCGGTCCTACAATGAGCAGTTCTTC
TRBV12-3/TRBV12-4	NA	TRBJ2-1	12	many	CASSFLQDEQFF	TGTGCCAGCAGTTTCCTACAGGATGAGCAGTTCTTC
TRBV14	NA	TRBJ1-2	15	many	CASSPRPGGRGGYTF	TGTGCCAGCAGCCCGCGCCCGGGAGGGCGAGGTGGCTACACCTTC
TRBV29-1	TRBD1	TRBJ2-1	13	many	CSAPGQGYNEQFF	TGCAGCGCACCGGGACAGGGGTACAATGAGCAGTTCTTC
TRBV27	TRBD2	TRBJ2-1	15	NA	CASRPTTSGGPFGLF	TGTGCCAGCAGACCTACCACTAGCGGGGGGCCCTTTGGTTTGTTC
TRBV9	NA	TRBJ1-1	15	many	CASSPQVLGDTEAFF	TGTGCCAGCAGCCCCCAGGTCCTGGGGGACACTGAAGCTTTCTTT
TRBV6-2/TRBV6-3	NA	TRBJ2-4	13	NA	CASSYWGRNIQYF	TGTGCCAGCAGTTACTGGGGGCGGAACATTCAGTACTTC
TRBV7-3	NA	TRBJ2-6	15	many	CASSLSPSGANVLTF	TGTGCCAGCAGCTTGTCACCCTCTGGGGCCAACGTCCTGACTTTC
TRBV2	NA	TRBJ1-6	17	many	CASSEAPKSSYNSPLHF	TGTGCCAGCAGTGAAGCGCCGAAAAGCTCCTATAATTCACCCCTCCACTTT
TRBV7-9	TRBD2	TRBJ2-4	13	NA	CASSFNRGLGKIF	TGTGCCAGCAGCTTTAATAGGGGACTAGGTAAGATCTTC
TRBV12-3/TRBV12-4	TRBD2	TRBJ2-2	20	NA	CASSFRYLGLAGGLTGELFF	TGTGCCAGCAGTTTTAGGTATCTCGGACTAGCGGGAGGACTCACCGGGGAGCTGTTTTTT
TRBV7-8	TRBD1	TRBJ1-1	14	many	CASSLRPGQGEAFF	TGTGCCAGCAGCTTAAGACCGGGACAGGGTGAAGCTTTCTTT
TRBV5-4	NA	TRBJ2-5	13	NA	CASSRGAGETQYF	TGTGCCAGCAGTCGGGGGGCAGGGGAGACCCAGTACTTC
TRBV6-5	NA	TRBJ1-1	15	many	CASSYFGGANTEAFF	TGTGCCAGCAGTTACTTCGGGGGAGCCAACACTGAAGCTTTCTTT
TRBV7-9	NA	TRBJ2-3	13	NA	CASSSVTPDTQYF	TGTGCCAGCAGTTCTGTCACTCCAGATACGCAGTATTTT